This entry lists 32 T cell receptor beta chains sequenced from one sample in a study of glioma-infiltrating T cells after dendritic cell vaccination. Time point reported: after dendritic cell vaccination, including at tumor progression/relapse. Sequencing was performed with immunoSEQ multiplex PCR; in TCRdb, only in-frame clones are kept and a portion is missing. The profile shows about 65,000 clones, around nine tenths of them singletons. The sequenced sample was blood, obtained after dendritic cell vaccination. These receptors came from a human donor with glioblastoma.

This chain's CDR3 is CASSSGGTTSYEQYF. The CDR3 bases are TGTGCCAGCAGCTCCGGTGGGACGACTAGCTACGAGCAGTACTTC. The chain has TRBV7-8 and TRBJ2-5, with a weak D call TRBD2 (6 bases). The J call may not be correct, given that the DNA end is closer to TRBJ2-7. CDR1 and CDR2 (germline): SGHVS, FQNEAQ. CDR3 length equals 15 residues.

Concerning this clone: Different DNA sequences within this sample yield the same CDR3. V is TRBV6-1 and J is TRBJ1-6; tentatively, D is TRBD1 (5 bases). This CDR3 has 13 residues. Germline-derived CDR1 and CDR2 are MNHNS and SASEGT. The V and J ends lost 6 bases and 13 bases respectively, with 16 bases between them. CDR3 in amino acids: CASRGPGNSPLHF. The CDR3 DNA sequence: TGTGCCAGCAGGGGGCCGGGCAACTCCCCCCTCCACTTT.

This chain connects TRBV23-1 to TRBJ1-6; 8 positions match TRBD1. TRBV23-1 is labeled an ORF, and its function is uncertain. Trimming took 2 bases from V and 3 from J; bases not matched to a gene: 9. There are 18 residues in the CDR3. The CDR3 sequence: CASSQRTGTLNYNSPLHF. The CDR3 DNA follows: TGCGCCAGCAGTCAACGGACAGGGACCCTCAACTATAATTCACCCCTCCACTTT.

The rearrangement uses TRBV7-2 and TRBJ2-7; 8 bases align to TRBD1. J was trimmed by 4 bases and V by 4 bases; bases with no gene match: 6. Germline assignment: CDR1 SGHTA and CDR2 FQGNSA. The CDR3 sequence is 14 residues long. CDR3 in amino acids: CASSSDRGYYEQYF. The DNA for the CDR3 is TGTGCCAGCAGCTCCGACAGGGGTTATTACGAGCAGTACTTC. The full variable domain, its missing parts supplied by reference TRBV7-2 and TRBJ2-7, is GAGVSQSPSNKVTEKGKDVELRCDPISGHTALYWYRQSLGQGLEFLIYFQGNSAPDKSGLPSDRFSAERTGGSVSTLTIQRTQQEDSAVYLCASSSDRGYYEQYFGPGTRLTVT.

This chain links TRBV5-1 with TRBJ2-1, with D perhaps matching TRBD2 (5 bases). With 0 bases removed from V and 10 bases from J, the gap between germline ends came to 17 bases. This CDR3 contains 15 residues. In germline, CDR1 is SGHRS, CDR2 YFSETQ. CDR3 sequence reads: CASSLAGVSSGEQFF. Here the CDR3 DNA reads TGCGCCAGCAGCTTGGCCGGGGTGTCGTCCGGGGAGCAGTTCTTC.

The chain is built from TRBV30 and TRBJ2-7; 9 bases are a match to TRBD2. Germline loops: CDR1 GTSNPN, CDR2 SVGIG (reference sequence). The CDR3 is made up of 14 amino acids. V shed 2 bases and J 1 base; nucleotides not matched to a gene: 3. CDR3 nucleotides: TGTGCCTGGAGTCCGGGACTAGCATCCTACGAGCAGTACTTC. It yields the protein CAWSPGLASYEQYF.

The V and J genes are TRBV7-3 and TRBJ1-2; 8 positions agree with TRBD1. CDR3 size: 14 residues. Trimming removed 5 bases from V and 4 bases from J; junction bases left unmatched: 6. Germline assignment: CDR1 SGHTA and CDR2 FQGTGA. The CDR3 DNA reads as TGTGCCAGCAGCCCAGGACAGGGTGGCTATGGCTACACCTTC. Translated, it gives CASSPGQGGYGYTF.

The gene calls are TRBV19 and TRBJ1-6, with D uncertain. The CDR3 totals 15 residues. Germline lookup yields CDR1 LNHDA and CDR2 SQIVND (reference sequence). V was pared by 1 base and J by 7 bases, with 11 bases between. The CDR3 loop is CASSIGGQQNSPLHF. Written as DNA, the CDR3 is TGTGCCAGTAGTATAGGCGGGCAGCAAAATTCACCCCTCCACTTT.

The chain recombines TRBV21-1 with TRBJ1-4; TRBD1, the table's D call, lacks a check against the DNA. TRBV21-1 is a pseudogene segment. This CDR3 has 16 residues. This CDR3 reads CASSKVVGACNEKLFF. CDR3 bases: TGTGCCAGCAGCAAAGTAGTGGGGGCCTGTAATGAAAAACTGTTTTTT.

This rearrangement joins TRBV30 to TRBJ2-7; tentative D call: TRBD2 (5 bases). The CDR3 loop spans 11 amino acids. V dropped 2 bases and J dropped 9 bases, with 11 bases sitting between them. The germline V gene encodes CDR1 GTSNPN and CDR2 SVGIG (reference sequence). As DNA, the CDR3 is TGTGCCTGGAGTCCCGGGGTGGCGCAGTACTTC. Translating gives CAWSPGVAQYF.

As DNA, the CDR3 is TGTGCCAGCAGCCTACAGGGCCCAGCCTACAATGAGCAGTTCTTC. This codes for CASSLQGPAYNEQFF. The V gene is TRBV11-2, the J gene TRBJ2-1; tentatively, D is TRBD1 (6 bases). The V end lost 5 bases, the J end lost 2 bases, and 13 bases lay between the germline ends. CDR1 is SGHAT, CDR2 FQNNGV, per germline. The CDR3 runs to 15 residues.

The rearrangement links TRBV7-2 to TRBJ1-1; D gene ambiguous. The germline gives CDR1 SGHTA, CDR2 FQGNSA. V was cut by 5 bases and J by 0 bases, with 13 bases left in between. This CDR3 has 15 residues. CDR3 sequence reads: CASSPQREVNTEAFF. Here the CDR3 DNA reads TGTGCCAGCAGCCCACAGCGGGAGGTGAACACTGAAGCTTTCTTT.

The CDR3 is CASSLDSIGEAFF. The DNA for the CDR3 is TGTGCCAGCAGCCTCGACTCTATTGGGGAAGCTTTCTTT. The chain combines TRBV7-9 with TRBJ1-1; D is unresolved. This CDR3 is built from 13 residues. The germline gives CDR1 SEHNR, CDR2 FQNEAQ (reference sequence). V gave up 5 bases and J gave up 8 bases, with 15 bases separating them.

The chain employs TRBV29-1 and TRBJ1-1; D gene ambiguous. The CDR3 contains 12 residues. V shed 7 bases and J shed 11 bases, with 20 bases lying between them. In germline, CDR1 is SQVTM, CDR2 ANQGSEA. This CDR3 is CSAEGAIWGAFF. The CDR3 region has the DNA TGCAGCGCCGAGGGAGCGATATGGGGTGCTTTCTTT.

V gene TRBV4-2 combines with J gene TRBJ2-2; TRBD1 matches at 9 bases. V trimming: 4 bases; J trimming: 6 bases; junction bases outside the gene matches: 12. This CDR3 contains 17 residues. The germline V gene encodes CDR1 LGHNA and CDR2 YNFKEQ. The CDR3 region has the DNA TGTGCCAGCAGCCGGATTAACAGGGGGCATGAATCCGGGGAGCTGTTTTTT. Its protein product is CASSRINRGHESGELFF.

The chain recombines TRBV19 with TRBJ2-3, with TRBD2 matching 12 bases. Germline loops: CDR1 LNHDA, CDR2 SQIVND (reference sequence). The CDR3 is 15 residues long. With 3 bases clipped from V and 4 bases from J, the junction kept 2 bases outside the gene matches. CDR3 in DNA: TGTGCCAGTAGTATGACTAGCGGGAGCCCAGATACGCAGTATTTT. Translation gives CASSMTSGSPDTQYF.

The gene calls are TRBV11-2 and TRBJ1-1; D is possibly TRBD1 (5 bases). The V gene's germline CDR1 is SGHAT and CDR2 FQNNGV. CDR3 length: 15 residues. Trimming cost V 1 base and J 4 bases, with 13 bases left between them. The CDR3 sequence is CASSLVRVQGTEAFF. CDR3 bases: TGTGCCAGCAGCTTAGTTAGGGTGCAGGGCACTGAAGCTTTCTTT.

The chain employs TRBV5-1 and TRBJ2-5; 8 nucleotides line up with TRBD2. Trimming cost V 5 bases and J 4 bases; bases outside gene matches: 7. CDR3 length: 14 residues. Germline V gives CDR1 SGHRS, CDR2 YFSETQ. The CDR3 DNA sequence: TGCGCCAGCAGAGCGGGGGTCGGGGGAGAGACCCAGTACTTC. This translates into CASRAGVGGETQYF.

This rearrangement joins TRBV2 to TRBJ2-5; no clear D gene. Germline CDR1 SNHLY, CDR2 FYNNEI. V was clipped by 1 base and J by 7 bases, with 7 bases between them. The length of the CDR3 is 12 residues. Written as DNA, the CDR3 is TGTGCCAGCAGTGAAGGGCTAGGGACCCAGTACTTC. This codes for CASSEGLGTQYF.

The rearrangement links TRBV12-5 to TRBJ2-3; D possibly corresponds to TRBD2 (6 bases). The CDR3 runs 14 residues. Looked up from germline, CDR1 is LGHNT and CDR2 is FRNRAP. Trimming cost V 1 base and J 2 bases, with 7 bases left between them. The CDR3 bases are TGTGCTAGTGGTTTGGAGGGACTCACAGATACGCAGTATTTT. Its protein is CASGLEGLTDTQYF.

The chain carries TRBV30 and TRBJ1-5; 8 positions match TRBD1. The V gene end was trimmed by 3 bases and the J gene end by 0 bases; junction bases not matched to a gene: 4. CDR1 and CDR2 (germline): GTSNPN, SVGIG (reference sequence). This CDR3 region has 15 residues. The CDR3: CAWSQGASSNQPQHF. The DNA of the CDR3 is TGTGCCTGGAGCCAGGGGGCTAGTAGCAATCAGCCCCAGCATTTT.

Regarding this clone: A junction end diverges from the germline sequence, so it may reflect a read error. The chain is built from TRBV10-3 and TRBJ1-2; TRBD1 is a possible D gene (6 bases). The CDR3 has 16 amino acids. The germline V gene has CDR1 ENHRY and CDR2 SYGVKD. The CDR3 DNA is TGTGCCATCAGTGAGTTAGGGGGGGACACTAAATATGGCTACACCTTC. Translated, it gives CAISELGGDTKYGYTF.

This clone was seen just once. The V and J genes are TRBV12-5 and TRBJ1-5; D might be TRBD1 (5 bases). The CDR3 extends over 19 amino acids. Germline-derived CDR1 and CDR2 are LGHNT and FRNRAP. V lost 3 bases to trimming and J lost 4 bases, with 25 bases between them. In DNA form, the CDR3 reads TGTGCTAGTGGTTTAGAGTGGTCATTTCGGCAGGGCCAGAATCAGCCCCAGCATTTT. Translating it yields CASGLEWSFRQGQNQPQHF.

This chain uses TRBV4-3 with TRBJ2-2; 8 nucleotides match TRBD1. V lost 3 bases and J lost 0; bases outside the gene matches: 3. This CDR3 region has 16 residues. Germline V lookup: CDR1 LGHNA, CDR2 YSLEER. CDR3 residues: CASSHRTGTNTGELFF. The CDR3 nucleotides read TGCGCCAGCAGCCACCGGACAGGGACGAACACCGGGGAGCTGTTTTTT.

V is TRBV30 and J is TRBJ2-7; D might be TRBD1 (6 bases). CDR3 size: 13 residues. Between the trimmed V and J ends, which lost 3 bases and 5 bases, there was a span of 14 bases. In germline, CDR1 is GTSNPN, CDR2 SVGIG (reference sequence). CDR3 coding DNA: TGTGCCTGGAGGCCTCAGGGGATCGACGAGCAGTACTTC. This gives the protein CAWRPQGIDEQYF.

The DNA of the CDR3 is TGTGCCTGGAGCAGGGATAATGAGCAGTTCTTC. The encoded protein is CAWSRDNEQFF. The chain combines TRBV30 with TRBJ2-1, with TRBD1 as a possible D gene (5 bases). Germline CDR1 reads GTSNPN; CDR2 reads SVGIG (reference sequence). The CDR3 has 11 amino acids. V was shortened by 3 bases and J by 7 bases, with 7 bases between the two germline ends.

The chain has TRBV5-1 and TRBJ2-2; TRBD2 aligns across 7 bases. With V trimmed by 4 bases and J by 2 bases, 5 bases remained unmatched. The CDR3 extends over 15 amino acids. The V gene's germline CDR1 is SGHRS and CDR2 YFSETQ. The CDR3 sequence: CASSASGVNTGELFF. The CDR3, as DNA: TGCGCCAGCAGCGCGAGCGGGGTTAACACCGGGGAGCTGTTTTTT.

The chain uses TRBV6-5 and TRBJ2-3; 9 bases map to TRBD2. The trim removed 6 bases at V and 10 bases at J, leaving 11 bases unmatched. CDR1 MNHEY and CDR2 SVGAGI come from the germline V gene. The CDR3 length is 14 residues. CDR3 DNA sequence: TGTGCCAGCAGGGACGGAGCGGGGGGTATATCGCAGTATTTT. Residues: CASRDGAGGISQYF.

The gene calls are TRBV9 and TRBJ2-3; 7 bases align to TRBD1. Germline values: CDR1 SGDLS, CDR2 YYNGEE. CDR3 length equals 15 residues. V trimming: 0 bases; J trimming: 3 bases; junction bases outside the gene matches: 4. CDR3 in DNA: TGTGCCAGCAGCGTAGGAGGCAGGGGGACAGATACGCAGTATTTT. This codes for CASSVGGRGTDTQYF.

This sequence joins TRBV6-5 and TRBJ2-3, with D possibly being TRBD2 (6 bases). Germline V lookup: CDR1 MNHEY, CDR2 SVGAGI. The V end lost 2 bases, the J end lost 0 bases, and 12 bases lay between the germline ends. The CDR3 is 16 residues long. The CDR3 DNA reads as TGTGCCAGCAGTTACCTTAGCGGCGCTAGCACAGATACGCAGTATTTT. Translated: CASSYLSGASTDTQYF.

V usage is TRBV6-1 and J usage is TRBJ2-5, with TRBD1 matching over 8 bases. J was trimmed by 1 base and V by 6 bases; bases with no gene match: 7. The length of the CDR3 is 15 residues. CDR1 and CDR2 from the germline V gene are MNHNS and SASEGT. The CDR3 DNA reads TGTGCCAGCAGCCGTGGGACAGGCTTCCAAGAGACCCAGTACTTC. As protein: CASSRGTGFQETQYF.

Here the CDR3 reads CASRGIGTGVNEQYF. DNA for the CDR3: TGTGCCAGCCGCGGGATCGGGACAGGGGTTAACGAGCAGTACTTC. V is TRBV6-5 and J is TRBJ2-7, with 10 positions matching TRBD1. V shed 8 bases, J shed 5 bases, and the junction held 12 bases outside the gene matches. Per germline, CDR1 MNHEY and CDR2 SVGAGI. This CDR3 spans 15 amino acids.